This is a list of T cell receptor beta chains from one sample in a study of shared clonotypes between healthy human individuals. Repertoires were generated with immunoSEQ multiplex PCR, while TCRdb's copy carries only in-frame clones and drops some. The profile shows about 1 million clones, under 80% of them singletons. What was sequenced was memory CD4+ T cells sorted from blood. These receptors originate from a man between 18 and 35 years old in good health. Each CDR3 is given with its conserved first and last residue. Fields, in order: clone size, J gene, V gene, CDR3 length, D gene, CDR3 DNA, CDR3 protein. The D gene is left open where the match is weak. A row's size may be missing; if present it is once, few, many or a size class.

clone size: -
J gene: TRBJ2-7
V gene: TRBV5-1
CDR3 length: 15
D gene: TRBD1
CDR3 DNA: TGCGCCAGCAGACGGGACAGGGGGACCGGCTACGAGCAGTACTTC
CDR3 protein: CASRRDRGTGYEQYF

clone size: -
J gene: TRBJ1-1
V gene: TRBV4-2
CDR3 length: 13
D gene: -
CDR3 DNA: TGTGCCAGCAGCGTTTGGGGTCGCACTGAAGCTTTCTTT
CDR3 protein: CASSVWGRTEAFF

clone size: -
J gene: TRBJ2-7
V gene: TRBV5-8
CDR3 length: 15
D gene: TRBD2
CDR3 DNA: TGTGCCAGCGAGACTCGCGGGGGAAAGTCCTACGAGCAGTACTTC
CDR3 protein: CASETRGGKSYEQYF

clone size: -
J gene: TRBJ2-2
V gene: TRBV7-2
CDR3 length: 16
D gene: TRBD2
CDR3 DNA: TGTGCCAGCAGCTGGGGCCCTGGCGGGAGCACCGGGGAGCTGTTTTTT
CDR3 protein: CASSWGPGGSTGELFF

clone size: -
J gene: TRBJ1-2
V gene: TRBV30
CDR3 length: 14
D gene: -
CDR3 DNA: TGTGCCTGGAGTGTACGGGGCCTGCCGACTGGCTACACCTTC
CDR3 protein: CAWSVRGLPTGYTF

clone size: -
J gene: TRBJ2-7
V gene: TRBV5-4
CDR3 length: 14
D gene: -
CDR3 DNA: TGTGCCAGCAGCTCCGGGACCAGCCCTCGCGAGCAGTACTTC
CDR3 protein: CASSSGTSPREQYF

clone size: -
J gene: TRBJ2-1
V gene: TRBV19
CDR3 length: 17
D gene: TRBD1
CDR3 DNA: TGTGCCAGTAGTCCAGGGCGGGACAGGGGCGCCTACAATGAGCAGTTCTTC
CDR3 protein: CASSPGRDRGAYNEQFF

clone size: few
J gene: TRBJ1-5
V gene: TRBV19
CDR3 length: 15
D gene: -
CDR3 DNA: TGTGCCAGTAGCACCTCCTGGGGTCCCAATCAGCCCCAGCATTTT
CDR3 protein: CASSTSWGPNQPQHF

clone size: -
J gene: TRBJ2-7
V gene: TRBV30
CDR3 length: 14
D gene: -
CDR3 DNA: TGTGCCTGGAGTGCGGACAGTCCTACGCACGAGCAGTACTTC
CDR3 protein: CAWSADSPTHEQYF

clone size: few
J gene: TRBJ1-5
V gene: TRBV2
CDR3 length: 16
D gene: -
CDR3 DNA: TGTGCCAGCAGGGACGCCTTGGGGAGTAGCAATCAGCCCCAGCATTTT
CDR3 protein: CASRDALGSSNQPQHF

clone size: -
J gene: TRBJ2-3
V gene: TRBV5-4
CDR3 length: 13
D gene: -
CDR3 DNA: TGTGCCAGCAGCTTGTCTATGGGGGGTACGCAGTATTTT
CDR3 protein: CASSLSMGGTQYF

clone size: -
J gene: TRBJ2-7
V gene: TRBV5-1
CDR3 length: 16
D gene: TRBD1
CDR3 DNA: TGCGCCAGCAGCCCAATGCAAGCCCAGGGGGTTTACGAGCAGTACTTC
CDR3 protein: CASSPMQAQGVYEQYF

clone size: once
J gene: TRBJ2-7
V gene: TRBV11-3
CDR3 length: 13
D gene: TRBD1
CDR3 DNA: TGTGCCAGCAGCTTAACAGGGGCCTACGAGCAGTACTTC
CDR3 protein: CASSLTGAYEQYF

clone size: -
J gene: TRBJ1-2
V gene: TRBV5-4
CDR3 length: 15
D gene: -
CDR3 DNA: TGTGCCAGCAGCTTCAACCGGCTTCCTAACTATGGCTACACCTTC
CDR3 protein: CASSFNRLPNYGYTF

clone size: -
J gene: TRBJ1-2
V gene: TRBV11-1
CDR3 length: 12
D gene: -
CDR3 DNA: TGTGCCAGCAGCCGTGACAGAGATGGCTACACCTTC
CDR3 protein: CASSRDRDGYTF

clone size: -
J gene: TRBJ1-1
V gene: TRBV7-9
CDR3 length: 14
D gene: -
CDR3 DNA: TGTGCCAGCAGCGGATGGGAACCCGGGACCCAAGCTTTCTTT
CDR3 protein: CASSGWEPGTQAFF

clone size: many
J gene: TRBJ1-2
V gene: TRBV30
CDR3 length: 11
D gene: -
CDR3 DNA: TGTGCCTGGAGTGGAACGTATGGCTACACCTTC
CDR3 protein: CAWSGTYGYTF

clone size: -
J gene: TRBJ2-1
V gene: TRBV29-1
CDR3 length: 18
D gene: TRBD1
CDR3 DNA: TGCAGCGTCTCCTCTCGTAGGGACAGGGCTGCGTCCTACAATGAGCAGTTCTTC
CDR3 protein: CSVSSRRDRAASYNEQFF

clone size: -
J gene: TRBJ2-1
V gene: TRBV6-6
CDR3 length: 15
D gene: -
CDR3 DNA: TGTGCCAGCAGTTACTTGACTAGACTACACAATGAGCAGTTCTTC
CDR3 protein: CASSYLTRLHNEQFF

clone size: -
J gene: TRBJ1-6
V gene: TRBV4-1
CDR3 length: 16
D gene: -
CDR3 DNA: TGCGCCAGCAGCCAAGTGTTGGACACCTATAATTCACCCCTCCACTTT
CDR3 protein: CASSQVLDTYNSPLHF

clone size: -
J gene: TRBJ2-7
V gene: TRBV7-2
CDR3 length: 14
D gene: -
CDR3 DNA: TGTGCCAGCAGCTCTTCCAGGGGCGGGTACGAGCAGTACTTC
CDR3 protein: CASSSSRGGYEQYF

clone size: few
J gene: TRBJ2-3
V gene: TRBV5-1
CDR3 length: 13
D gene: -
CDR3 DNA: TGCGCCAGCGGGCGGGGCGGGACAGATACGCAGTATTTT
CDR3 protein: CASGRGGTDTQYF

clone size: -
J gene: TRBJ1-6
V gene: TRBV28
CDR3 length: 16
D gene: TRBD1
CDR3 DNA: TGTGCCAGCAGACTAACCGGGACAGTAGGGACTTCACCCCTCCACTTT
CDR3 protein: CASRLTGTVGTSPLHF

clone size: -
J gene: TRBJ2-3
V gene: TRBV18
CDR3 length: 15
D gene: -
CDR3 DNA: TGTGCCAGCTCACCACCTAGCGGTCGCACAGATACGCAGTATTTT
CDR3 protein: CASSPPSGRTDTQYF

clone size: -
J gene: TRBJ2-3
V gene: TRBV5-6
CDR3 length: 18
D gene: -
CDR3 DNA: TGTGCCAGCAGCTCCGGGACTCGCTATCTCCATAGCACAGATACGCAGTATTTT
CDR3 protein: CASSSGTRYLHSTDTQYF

clone size: -
J gene: TRBJ2-7
V gene: TRBV29-1
CDR3 length: 14
D gene: -
CDR3 DNA: TGCAGCGTTGAATTAGGAGAGAGCTCCTACGAGCAGTACTTC
CDR3 protein: CSVELGESSYEQYF

clone size: few
J gene: TRBJ2-4
V gene: TRBV15
CDR3 length: 11
D gene: -
CDR3 DNA: TGTGCCACCAGCAGAGAAACAATTCAGTACTTC
CDR3 protein: CATSRETIQYF

clone size: -
J gene: TRBJ1-5
V gene: TRBV30
CDR3 length: 14
D gene: TRBD1
CDR3 DNA: TGTGCCTGTACAGGGGGCGACGGCAATCAGCCCCAGCATTTT
CDR3 protein: CACTGGDGNQPQHF

clone size: -
J gene: TRBJ2-1
V gene: TRBV29-1
CDR3 length: 10
D gene: -
CDR3 DNA: TGCAGCGCCGTCTTGGTCGGGCAGTTCTTC
CDR3 protein: CSAVLVGQFF

clone size: -
J gene: TRBJ1-3
V gene: TRBV15
CDR3 length: 16
D gene: -
CDR3 DNA: TGTGCCACCAGCAGAGATCTTGGGGGCTCTGGAAACACCATATATTTT
CDR3 protein: CATSRDLGGSGNTIYF

clone size: -
J gene: TRBJ1-1
V gene: TRBV28
CDR3 length: 15
D gene: -
CDR3 DNA: TGTGCCAGCAGCCGTAGCGGCCAGGTGGGCACTGAAGCTTTCTTT
CDR3 protein: CASSRSGQVGTEAFF

clone size: -
J gene: TRBJ2-7
V gene: TRBV6-1
CDR3 length: 15
D gene: -
CDR3 DNA: TGTGCCAGCAGTGAGATTCGACAGTACCTCTACGAGCAGTACTTC
CDR3 protein: CASSEIRQYLYEQYF

clone size: -
J gene: TRBJ2-5
V gene: TRBV11-2
CDR3 length: 15
D gene: TRBD2
CDR3 DNA: TGTGCCAGCAGCTTGTCTAGCGGGGGGCAAGAGATCCAGTACTTC
CDR3 protein: CASSLSSGGQEIQYF

clone size: -
J gene: TRBJ1-1
V gene: TRBV7-2
CDR3 length: 16
D gene: -
CDR3 DNA: TGTGCCAGCAGCTTAAGGAGGGTGGGGGACTCGGGAGAAGCTTTCTTT
CDR3 protein: CASSLRRVGDSGEAFF

clone size: -
J gene: TRBJ2-5
V gene: TRBV9
CDR3 length: 17
D gene: -
CDR3 DNA: TGTGCCAGCAGCGTATCAAGTATTCCCGGAGGTGGTGAGACCCAGTACTTC
CDR3 protein: CASSVSSIPGGGETQYF

clone size: -
J gene: TRBJ1-1
V gene: TRBV5-5
CDR3 length: 14
D gene: -
CDR3 DNA: TGTGCCAGCAGCTCTACGGACGGGAACACTGAAGCTTTCTTT
CDR3 protein: CASSSTDGNTEAFF

clone size: -
J gene: TRBJ2-7
V gene: TRBV6-6
CDR3 length: 13
D gene: -
CDR3 DNA: TGTGCCAGCAGTCAGCAGGGAGCCTACGAGCAGTACTTC
CDR3 protein: CASSQQGAYEQYF

clone size: -
J gene: TRBJ2-1
V gene: TRBV11-2
CDR3 length: 15
D gene: TRBD2
CDR3 DNA: TGTGCCAGCAGCTTTACAGCGGGAGGGTACAATGAGCAGTTCTTC
CDR3 protein: CASSFTAGGYNEQFF

clone size: -
J gene: TRBJ1-2
V gene: TRBV12-5
CDR3 length: 13
D gene: -
CDR3 DNA: TGTGCTAGTGGTCCTCCCGGGGCCTATGGCTACACCTTC
CDR3 protein: CASGPPGAYGYTF

clone size: -
J gene: TRBJ2-5
V gene: TRBV6-1
CDR3 length: 13
D gene: -
CDR3 DNA: TGTGCCAGCAGTCCCGGGGTCCCGGAGACCCAGTACTTC
CDR3 protein: CASSPGVPETQYF

clone size: -
J gene: TRBJ2-3
V gene: TRBV27
CDR3 length: 16
D gene: -
CDR3 DNA: TGTGCCAGCAGTTCCCTCGCAGGTCGTCGCACAGATACGCAGTATTTT
CDR3 protein: CASSSLAGRRTDTQYF

clone size: -
J gene: TRBJ1-6
V gene: TRBV6-5
CDR3 length: 14
D gene: -
CDR3 DNA: TGTGCCAGCAGTTACGCAGCCTATAATTCACCCCTCCACTTT
CDR3 protein: CASSYAAYNSPLHF

clone size: -
J gene: TRBJ2-1
V gene: TRBV19
CDR3 length: 14
D gene: -
CDR3 DNA: TGTGCCAGTAGTGTCCTCGGGACATACAATGAGCAGTTCTTC
CDR3 protein: CASSVLGTYNEQFF

clone size: -
J gene: TRBJ1-4
V gene: TRBV7-9
CDR3 length: 16
D gene: -
CDR3 DNA: TGTGCCAGCAGCTTAGATTCAGGGGCGCAAAATGAAAAACTGTTTTTT
CDR3 protein: CASSLDSGAQNEKLFF

clone size: -
J gene: TRBJ1-5
V gene: TRBV28
CDR3 length: 14
D gene: -
CDR3 DNA: TGTGCCAGCAGTTCCGGGGCGGGAAATCAGCCCCAGCATTTT
CDR3 protein: CASSSGAGNQPQHF

clone size: -
J gene: TRBJ2-1
V gene: TRBV19
CDR3 length: 16
D gene: TRBD2
CDR3 DNA: TGTGCCAGTAGTAGTCCGGGACTAGCGGGATACAATGAGCAGTTCTTC
CDR3 protein: CASSSPGLAGYNEQFF

clone size: -
J gene: TRBJ1-1
V gene: TRBV27
CDR3 length: 14
D gene: -
CDR3 DNA: TGTGCCAGCAGTTTCTCTTCGGCGAACACTGAAGCTTTCTTT
CDR3 protein: CASSFSSANTEAFF

clone size: -
J gene: TRBJ1-1
V gene: TRBV27
CDR3 length: 15
D gene: -
CDR3 DNA: TGTGCCAGCAGTTTATCGCAGGGTTTGAACACTGAAGCTTTCTTT
CDR3 protein: CASSLSQGLNTEAFF

clone size: -
J gene: TRBJ2-3
V gene: TRBV5-4
CDR3 length: 16
D gene: TRBD2
CDR3 DNA: TGTGCCAGCACCCGTCTGGGGCGGGAGGCCACAGATACGCAGTATTTT
CDR3 protein: CASTRLGREATDTQYF

clone size: few
J gene: TRBJ2-3
V gene: TRBV5-1
CDR3 length: 15
D gene: TRBD1
CDR3 DNA: TGCGCCAGCAGCTTGCGGACAGGTGGGACAGATACGCAGTATTTT
CDR3 protein: CASSLRTGGTDTQYF

clone size: -
J gene: TRBJ2-1
V gene: TRBV15
CDR3 length: 18
D gene: TRBD2
CDR3 DNA: TGTGCCACCAGCAGAGATTCCATCACTAGCGGGAGGCGGAATGAGCAGTTCTTC
CDR3 protein: CATSRDSITSGRRNEQFF

clone size: -
J gene: TRBJ2-5
V gene: TRBV28
CDR3 length: 16
D gene: TRBD1
CDR3 DNA: TGTGCCAGCAGTTCAACGGGACAGGGGGCAGTGCAGACCCAGTACTTC
CDR3 protein: CASSSTGQGAVQTQYF

clone size: few
J gene: TRBJ1-2
V gene: TRBV5-6
CDR3 length: 13
D gene: -
CDR3 DNA: TGTGCCAGCAGCTTGGATACCGGGGGCGGCTACACCTTC
CDR3 protein: CASSLDTGGGYTF

clone size: -
J gene: TRBJ1-1
V gene: TRBV14
CDR3 length: 15
D gene: -
CDR3 DNA: TGTGCCAGCAGCCAAGAGGGACTCGTGAACACTGAAGCTTTCTTT
CDR3 protein: CASSQEGLVNTEAFF

clone size: -
J gene: TRBJ2-3
V gene: TRBV11-2
CDR3 length: 13
D gene: -
CDR3 DNA: TGTGCCAGCAGCTTAGGGACGGGGGATACGCAGTATTTT
CDR3 protein: CASSLGTGDTQYF